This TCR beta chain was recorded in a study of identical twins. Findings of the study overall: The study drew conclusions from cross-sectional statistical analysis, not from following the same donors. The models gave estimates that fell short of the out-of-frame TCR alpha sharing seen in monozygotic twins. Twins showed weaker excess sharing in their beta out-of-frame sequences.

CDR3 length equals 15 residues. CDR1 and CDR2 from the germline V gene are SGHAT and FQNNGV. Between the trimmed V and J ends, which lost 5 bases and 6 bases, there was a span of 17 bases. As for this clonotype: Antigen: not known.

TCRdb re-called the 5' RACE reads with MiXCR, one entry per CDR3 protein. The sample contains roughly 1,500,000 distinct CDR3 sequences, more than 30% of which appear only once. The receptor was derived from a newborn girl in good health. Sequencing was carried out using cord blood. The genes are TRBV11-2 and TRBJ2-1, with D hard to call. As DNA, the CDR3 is TGTGCCAGCAGCCTATTGGCTGTTGGGTTCAATGAGCAGTTCTTC. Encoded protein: CASSLLAVGFNEQFF.